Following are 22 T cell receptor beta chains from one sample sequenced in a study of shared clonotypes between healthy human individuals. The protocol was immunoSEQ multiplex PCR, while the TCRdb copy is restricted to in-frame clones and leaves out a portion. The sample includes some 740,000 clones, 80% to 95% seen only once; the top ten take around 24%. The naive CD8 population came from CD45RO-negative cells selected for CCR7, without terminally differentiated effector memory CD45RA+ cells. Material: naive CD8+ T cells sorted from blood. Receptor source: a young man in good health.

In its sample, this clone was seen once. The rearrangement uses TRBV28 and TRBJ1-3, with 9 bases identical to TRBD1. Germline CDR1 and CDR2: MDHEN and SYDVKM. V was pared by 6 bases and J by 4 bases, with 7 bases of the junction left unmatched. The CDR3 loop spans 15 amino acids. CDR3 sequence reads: CASSSGTGLGNTIYF. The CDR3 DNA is TGTGCCAGCAGCTCCGGGACAGGGTTGGGAAACACCATATATTTT.

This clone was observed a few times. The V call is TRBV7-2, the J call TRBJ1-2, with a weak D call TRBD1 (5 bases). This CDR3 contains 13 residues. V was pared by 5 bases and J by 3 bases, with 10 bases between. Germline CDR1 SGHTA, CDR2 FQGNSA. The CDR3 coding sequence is TGTGCCAGCAGCACGGGACTTGACTATGGCTACACCTTC. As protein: CASSTGLDYGYTF.

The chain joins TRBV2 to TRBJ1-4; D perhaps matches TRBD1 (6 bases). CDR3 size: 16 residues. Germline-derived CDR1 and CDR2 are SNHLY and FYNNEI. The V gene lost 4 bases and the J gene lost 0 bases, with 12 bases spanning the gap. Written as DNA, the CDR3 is TGTGCCAGCAGTGTCGAGGGGGGAGCAACTAATGAAAAACTGTTTTTT. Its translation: CASSVEGGATNEKLFF.

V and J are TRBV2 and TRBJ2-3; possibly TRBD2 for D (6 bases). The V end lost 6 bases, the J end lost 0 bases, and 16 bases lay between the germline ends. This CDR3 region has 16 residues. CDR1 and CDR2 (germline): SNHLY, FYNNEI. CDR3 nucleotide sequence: TGTGCCAGCAGCGAGGACTATCGAACAAGCACAGATACGCAGTATTTT. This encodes CASSEDYRTSTDTQYF. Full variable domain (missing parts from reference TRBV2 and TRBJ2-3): EPEVTQTPSHQVTQMGQEVILRCVPISNHLYFYWYRQILGQKVEFLVSFYNNEISEKSEIFDDQFSVERPDGSNFTLKIRSTKLEDSAMYFCASSEDYRTSTDTQYFGPGTRLTVL.

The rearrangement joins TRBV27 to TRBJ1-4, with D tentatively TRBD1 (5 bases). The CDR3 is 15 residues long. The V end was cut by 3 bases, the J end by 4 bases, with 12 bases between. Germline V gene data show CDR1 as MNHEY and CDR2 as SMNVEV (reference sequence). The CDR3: CASSFGRDLNEKLFF. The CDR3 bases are TGTGCCAGCAGTTTCGGCAGGGACCTTAATGAAAAACTGTTTTTT. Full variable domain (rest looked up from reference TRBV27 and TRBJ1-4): EAQVTQNPRYLITVTGKKLTVTCSQNMNHEYMSWYRQDPGLGLRQIYYSMNVEVTDKGDVPEGYKVSRKEKRNFPLILESPSPNQTSLYFCASSFGRDLNEKLFFGSGTQLSVL.

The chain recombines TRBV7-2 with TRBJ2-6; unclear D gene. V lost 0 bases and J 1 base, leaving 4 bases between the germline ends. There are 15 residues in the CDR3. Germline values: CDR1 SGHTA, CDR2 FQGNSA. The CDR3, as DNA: TGTGCCAGCAGCTTAGCGCTGTCTGGGGCCAACGTCCTGACTTTC. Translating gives CASSLALSGANVLTF.

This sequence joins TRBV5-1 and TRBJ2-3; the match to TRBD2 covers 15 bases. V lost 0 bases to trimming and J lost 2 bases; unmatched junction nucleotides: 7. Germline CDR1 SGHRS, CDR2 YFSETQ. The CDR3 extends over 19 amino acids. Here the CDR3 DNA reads TGCGCCAGCAGCTTGGCTGGGGGACTAGCGGGAGGCCCCACAGATACGCAGTATTTT. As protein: CASSLAGGLAGGPTDTQYF.

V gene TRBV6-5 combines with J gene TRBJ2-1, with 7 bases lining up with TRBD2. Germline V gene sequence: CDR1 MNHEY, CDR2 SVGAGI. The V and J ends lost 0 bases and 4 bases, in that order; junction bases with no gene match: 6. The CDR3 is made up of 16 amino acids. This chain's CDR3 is CASSYSMASGYNEQFF. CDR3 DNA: TGTGCCAGCAGTTACTCGATGGCTAGCGGATACAATGAGCAGTTCTTC.

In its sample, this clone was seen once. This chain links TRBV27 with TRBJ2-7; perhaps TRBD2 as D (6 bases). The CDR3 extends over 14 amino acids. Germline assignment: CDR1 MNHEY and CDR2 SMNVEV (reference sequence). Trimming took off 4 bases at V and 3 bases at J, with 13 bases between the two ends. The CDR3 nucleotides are TGTGCCAGCAGTTCCCGGGACTTGTACTACGAGCAGTACTTC. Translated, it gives CASSSRDLYYEQYF.

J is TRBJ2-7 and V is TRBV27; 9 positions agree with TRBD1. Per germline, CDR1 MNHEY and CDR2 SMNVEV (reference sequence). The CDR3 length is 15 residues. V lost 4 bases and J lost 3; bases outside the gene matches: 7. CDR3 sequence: CASSSLQGAVYEQYF. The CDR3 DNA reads TGTGCCAGCAGTTCCTTACAGGGGGCAGTCTACGAGCAGTACTTC.

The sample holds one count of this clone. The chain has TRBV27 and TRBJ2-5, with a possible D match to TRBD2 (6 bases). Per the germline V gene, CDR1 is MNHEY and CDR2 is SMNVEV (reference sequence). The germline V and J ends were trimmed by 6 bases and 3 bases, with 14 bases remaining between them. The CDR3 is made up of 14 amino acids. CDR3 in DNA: TGTGCCAGCAGGGGCGGGACGGGTAAAGAGACCCAGTACTTC. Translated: CASRGGTGKETQYF.

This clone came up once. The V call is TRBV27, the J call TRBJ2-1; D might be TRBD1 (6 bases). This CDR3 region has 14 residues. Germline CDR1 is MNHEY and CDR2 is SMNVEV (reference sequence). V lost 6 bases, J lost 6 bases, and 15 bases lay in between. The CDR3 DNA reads TGTGCCAGCAGCCCAGGGGCTGGGTTCAATGAGCAGTTCTTC. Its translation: CASSPGAGFNEQFF.

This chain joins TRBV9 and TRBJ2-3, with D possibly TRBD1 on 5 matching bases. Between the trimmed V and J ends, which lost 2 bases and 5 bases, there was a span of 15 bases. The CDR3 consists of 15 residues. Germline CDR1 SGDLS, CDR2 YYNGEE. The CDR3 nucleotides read TGTGCCAGCAGCGTTATAGGGGCTTTTGAAGATACGCAGTATTTT. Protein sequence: CASSVIGAFEDTQYF.

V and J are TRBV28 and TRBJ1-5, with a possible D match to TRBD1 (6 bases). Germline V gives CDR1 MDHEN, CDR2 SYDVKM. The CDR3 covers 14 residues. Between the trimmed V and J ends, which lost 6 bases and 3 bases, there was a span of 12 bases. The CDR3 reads CASRPDSLNQPQHF. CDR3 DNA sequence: TGTGCCAGCAGGCCGGACAGCCTCAATCAGCCCCAGCATTTT.

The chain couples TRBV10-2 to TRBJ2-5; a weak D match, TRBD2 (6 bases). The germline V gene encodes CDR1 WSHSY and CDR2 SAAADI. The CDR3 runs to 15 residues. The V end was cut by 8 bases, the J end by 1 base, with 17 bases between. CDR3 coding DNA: TGCGCCAGCGCTGGCACCGGGAGTGTCCAAGAGACCCAGTACTTC. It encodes CASAGTGSVQETQYF.

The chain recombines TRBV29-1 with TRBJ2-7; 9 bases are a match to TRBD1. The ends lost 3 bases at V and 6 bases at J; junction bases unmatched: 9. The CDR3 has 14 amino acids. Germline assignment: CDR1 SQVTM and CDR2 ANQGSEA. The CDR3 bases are TGCAGCGTTGAGCCCGGGACAGGGTCTGGCGAGCAGTACTTC. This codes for CSVEPGTGSGEQYF.

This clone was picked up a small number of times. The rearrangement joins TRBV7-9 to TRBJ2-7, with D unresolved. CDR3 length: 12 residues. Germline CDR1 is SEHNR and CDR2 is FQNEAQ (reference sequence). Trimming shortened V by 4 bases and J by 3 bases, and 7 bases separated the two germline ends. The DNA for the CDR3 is TGTGCCAGCAGCTCGAGCGACTACGAGCAGTACTTC. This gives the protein CASSSSDYEQYF. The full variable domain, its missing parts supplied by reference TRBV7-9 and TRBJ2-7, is DTGVSQNPRHKITKRGQNVTFRCDPISEHNRLYWYRQTLGQGPEFLTYFQNEAQLEKSRLLSDRFSAERPKGSFSTLEIQRTEQGDSAMYLCASSSSDYEQYFGPGTRLTVT.

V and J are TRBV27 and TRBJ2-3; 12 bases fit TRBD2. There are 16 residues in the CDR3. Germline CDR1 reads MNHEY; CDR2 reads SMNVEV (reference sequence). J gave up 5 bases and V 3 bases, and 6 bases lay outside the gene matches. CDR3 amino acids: CASSFRLAGGIDTQYF. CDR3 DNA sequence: TGTGCCAGCAGTTTTCGGCTAGCGGGAGGGATAGATACGCAGTATTTT.

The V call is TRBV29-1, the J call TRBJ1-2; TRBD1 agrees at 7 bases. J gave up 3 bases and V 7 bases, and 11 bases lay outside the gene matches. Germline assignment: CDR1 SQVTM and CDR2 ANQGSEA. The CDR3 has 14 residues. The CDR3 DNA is TGCAGCGCCGAGGCGTCAGGGGGACACTATGGCTACACCTTC. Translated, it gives CSAEASGGHYGYTF.

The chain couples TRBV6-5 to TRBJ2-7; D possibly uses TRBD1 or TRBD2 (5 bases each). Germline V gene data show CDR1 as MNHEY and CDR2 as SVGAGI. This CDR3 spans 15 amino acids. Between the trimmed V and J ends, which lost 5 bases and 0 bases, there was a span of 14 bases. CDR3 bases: TGTGCCAGCAGTCCGACCGGGACGGCCTCCTACGAGCAGTACTTC. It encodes CASSPTGTASYEQYF.

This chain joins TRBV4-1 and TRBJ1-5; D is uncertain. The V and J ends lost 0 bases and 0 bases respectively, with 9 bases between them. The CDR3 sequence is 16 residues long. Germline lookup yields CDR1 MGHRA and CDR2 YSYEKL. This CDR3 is CASSQEGSYSNQPQHF. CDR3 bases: TGCGCCAGCAGCCAAGAGGGCAGTTATAGCAATCAGCCCCAGCATTTT.

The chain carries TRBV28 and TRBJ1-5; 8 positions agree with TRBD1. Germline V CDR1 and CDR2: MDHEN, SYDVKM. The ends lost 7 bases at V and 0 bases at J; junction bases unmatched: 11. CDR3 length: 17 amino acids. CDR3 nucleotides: TGTGCCAGCATAACCCGGGACAGGACCTATAGCAATCAGCCCCAGCATTTT. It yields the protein CASITRDRTYSNQPQHF.